The rows below give T cell receptor beta chains drawn from one sample of a study of T cell responses to AZD1222 COVID-19 vaccine. Assay used: immunoSEQ multiplex PCR; TCRdb lists only in-frame clones, some missing. The sample holds some 170,000 clones, about 88% seen once. The sequences come from peripheral blood, collected on day 0 of AZD1222 vaccination. These receptor sequences come from an adult in good health. Both conserved end residues are part of each CDR3. D genes are given only for firm matches. For some rows the clone size is stated as once, few or many, or as a class when expanded; others skip it.

TRBJ1-1 - - TRBV3-1/TRBV3-2 TGTGCCAGCAGCCAGGGCACAGGGCTGAACACTGAAGCTTTCTTT CASSQGTGLNTEAFF
TRBJ1-5 TRBD1 - TRBV27 TGTGCCAGCAGTTTCAGGGGGCATCAGCCCCAGCATTTT CASSFRGHQPQHF
TRBJ1-5 - few TRBV27 TGTGCCAGCAGTTTGGGCCAAAGGCAGCCCCAGCATTTT CASSLGQRQPQHF
TRBJ1-6 TRBD1 - TRBV11-2 TGTGCCAGCAGCCCCGGACAGGGCCCTTATTCACCCCTCCACTTT CASSPGQGPYSPLHF
TRBJ1-2 - - TRBV2 TGTGCCAGCACGTTATCGGGGGCCGCCGGGTACTATGGCTACACCTTC CASTLSGAAGYYGYTF
TRBJ1-2 TRBD1 - TRBV2 TGTGCCAGCAGTCCTGGACAGGGGGCTTATGGCTACACCTTC CASSPGQGAYGYTF
TRBJ1-1 - - TRBV4-2 TGTGCCAGCAGCCAAGACCGGACGTACCCTGAAGCTTTCTTT CASSQDRTYPEAFF
TRBJ2-1 - - TRBV4-3 TGCGCCAGCAGCCAAGATCGTGAAATCCTATACAATGAGCAGTTCTTC CASSQDREILYNEQFF
TRBJ2-1 TRBD2 few TRBV5-1 TGCGCCAGCAGCGCGCTACTAGCGGCCGACAATGAGCAGTTCTTC CASSALLAADNEQFF
TRBJ2-5 - - TRBV5-4 TGTGCCAGCAGCTCGCAGGGGTCCAAGACCCAGTACTTC CASSSQGSKTQYF
TRBJ1-2 - - TRBV5-1 TGCGCCAGCAGTCCCGGGACGGCCAACTATGGCTACACCTTC CASSPGTANYGYTF
TRBJ2-3 - - TRBV28 TGTGCCAGTAGTTGGGGGGGGGCACCAGATACGCAGTATTTT CASSWGGAPDTQYF
TRBJ1-1 TRBD1 - TRBV19 TGTGCCAGTAGTTATCGGGACAGGGGGAGCACTGAAGCTTTCTTT CASSYRDRGSTEAFF
TRBJ2-3 - - TRBV19 TGTGCCAGTAGTATCGGACAGCCCAACGCAGATACGCAGTATTTT CASSIGQPNADTQYF
TRBJ1-5 - - TRBV28 TGTGCCAGCAGTTTAGGCCTCGGGGACTTTAAGGGGTTAGGCAATCAGCCCCAGCATTTT CASSLGLGDFKGLGNQPQHF
TRBJ1-4 TRBD1 - TRBV28 TGTGCCAGCAGCGACCCCGGGACAGGGGGTGAAAAACTGTTTTTT CASSDPGTGGEKLFF
TRBJ2-3 - - TRBV7-9 TGTGCCAGCAGCTTTTCGGGGGCCCGGACAGATACGCAGTATTTT CASSFSGARTDTQYF
TRBJ1-1 TRBD1 - TRBV4-3 TGCGCCAGCAGCCAAGACCAAGGGACAGTAGTTTCTGAAGCTTTCTTT CASSQDQGTVVSEAFF
TRBJ1-3 - - TRBV6-6 TGTGCCAGCATCCACGGTCCCTCTGGAAACACCATATATTTT CASIHGPSGNTIYF
TRBJ2-2 - once TRBV7-9 TGTGCCAGCAGCTTAGGGTGGTCGCTTACCGGGGAGCTGTTTTTT CASSLGWSLTGELFF
TRBJ1-2 TRBD1 - TRBV7-2 TGTGCCAGCAGCTTAGTCTCTGACAGGGCCGGCGGCTACACCTTC CASSLVSDRAGGYTF
TRBJ1-5 - once TRBV6-5 TGTGCCAGCAAAGGGGGGCATAGCAATCAGCCCCAGCATTTT CASKGGHSNQPQHF
TRBJ2-1 - - TRBV11-3 TGTGCCAGCAGCTTCAGTCGGGGCAGTGAGCAGTTCTTC CASSFSRGSEQFF
TRBJ2-7 - - TRBV6-5 TGTGCCAGCGGACCTGAAGGGGGCTACGAGCAGTACTTC CASGPEGGYEQYF
TRBJ2-5 - - TRBV18 TGTGCCAGCTCACCACCGCCAGGGGCAGAGACCCAGTACTTC CASSPPPGAETQYF
TRBJ2-1 - - TRBV29-1 TGCAGCGTTGAAAAAGGGCTACCAGAGCAGTTCTTC CSVEKGLPEQFF
TRBJ2-2 - - TRBV28 TGTGCCAGCTTAGCTCTGAACACCGGGGAGCTGTTTTTT CASLALNTGELFF